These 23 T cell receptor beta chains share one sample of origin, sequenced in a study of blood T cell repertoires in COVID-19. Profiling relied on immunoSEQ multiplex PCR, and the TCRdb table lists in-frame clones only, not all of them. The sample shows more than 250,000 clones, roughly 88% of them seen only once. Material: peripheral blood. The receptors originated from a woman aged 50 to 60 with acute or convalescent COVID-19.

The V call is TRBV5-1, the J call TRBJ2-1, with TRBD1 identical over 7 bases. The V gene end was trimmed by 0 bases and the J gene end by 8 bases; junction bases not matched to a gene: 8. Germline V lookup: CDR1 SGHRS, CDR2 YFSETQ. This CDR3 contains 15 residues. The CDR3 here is CASSLGQGPVDEQFF. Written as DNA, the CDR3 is TGCGCCAGCAGCTTGGGACAGGGACCTGTCGATGAGCAGTTCTTC.

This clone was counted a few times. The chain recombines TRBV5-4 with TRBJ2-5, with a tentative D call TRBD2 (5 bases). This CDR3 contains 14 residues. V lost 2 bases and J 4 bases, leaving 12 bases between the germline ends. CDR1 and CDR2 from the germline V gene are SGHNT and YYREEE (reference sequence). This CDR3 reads CASSFAASIETQYF. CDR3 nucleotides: TGTGCCAGCAGCTTTGCGGCTAGCATAGAGACCCAGTACTTC.

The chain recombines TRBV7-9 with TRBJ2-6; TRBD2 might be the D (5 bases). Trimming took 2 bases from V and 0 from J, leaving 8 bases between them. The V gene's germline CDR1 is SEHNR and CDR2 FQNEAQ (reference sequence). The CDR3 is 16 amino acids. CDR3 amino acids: CASSLLGSSGANVLTF. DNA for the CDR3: TGTGCCAGCAGCTTACTGGGGAGCTCTGGGGCCAACGTCCTGACTTTC.

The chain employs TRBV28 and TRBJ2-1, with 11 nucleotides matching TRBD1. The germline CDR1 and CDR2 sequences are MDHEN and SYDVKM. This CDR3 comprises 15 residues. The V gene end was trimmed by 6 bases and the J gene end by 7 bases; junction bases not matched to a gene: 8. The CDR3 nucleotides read TGTGCCAGCAGACCTGGACAGGGGGCTAAAAATGAGCAGTTCTTC. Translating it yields CASRPGQGAKNEQFF. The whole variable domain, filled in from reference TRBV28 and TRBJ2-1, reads DVKVTQSSRYLVKRTGEKVFLECVQDMDHENMFWYRQDPGLGLRLIYFSYDVKMKEKGDIPEGYSVSREKKERFSLILESASTNQTSMYLCASRPGQGAKNEQFFGPGTRLTVL.

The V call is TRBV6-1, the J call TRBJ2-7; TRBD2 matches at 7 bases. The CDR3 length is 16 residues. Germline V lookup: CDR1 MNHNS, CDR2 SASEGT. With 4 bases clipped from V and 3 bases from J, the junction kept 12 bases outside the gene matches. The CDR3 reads CASSGRRGNTLYEQYF. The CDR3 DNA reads TGTGCCAGCAGTGGACGGCGGGGGAACACCCTCTACGAGCAGTACTTC.

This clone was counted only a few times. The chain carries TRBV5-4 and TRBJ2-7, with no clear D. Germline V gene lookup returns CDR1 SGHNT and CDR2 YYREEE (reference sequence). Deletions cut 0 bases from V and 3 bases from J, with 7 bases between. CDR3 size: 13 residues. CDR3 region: CASSLESGYEQYF. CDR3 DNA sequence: TGTGCCAGCAGCTTGGAATCGGGCTACGAGCAGTACTTC. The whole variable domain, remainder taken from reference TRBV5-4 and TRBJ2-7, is ETGVTQSPTHLIKTRGQQVTLRCSSQSGHNTVSWYQQALGQGPQFIFQYYREEENGRGNFPPRFSGLQFPNYSSELNVNALELDDSALYLCASSLESGYEQYFGPGTRLTVT.

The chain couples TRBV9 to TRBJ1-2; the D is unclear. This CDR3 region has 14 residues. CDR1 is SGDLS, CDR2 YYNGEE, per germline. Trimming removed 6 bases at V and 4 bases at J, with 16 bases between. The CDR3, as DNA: TGTGCCAGCACCCGAGAGGTCATCAGCTATGGCTACACCTTC. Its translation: CASTREVISYGYTF.

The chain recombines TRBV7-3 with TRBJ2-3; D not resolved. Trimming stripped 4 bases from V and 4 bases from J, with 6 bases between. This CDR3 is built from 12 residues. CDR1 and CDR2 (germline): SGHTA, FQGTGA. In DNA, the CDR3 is TGTGCCAGCAGCTCCGACTCAGATACGCAGTATTTT. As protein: CASSSDSDTQYF.

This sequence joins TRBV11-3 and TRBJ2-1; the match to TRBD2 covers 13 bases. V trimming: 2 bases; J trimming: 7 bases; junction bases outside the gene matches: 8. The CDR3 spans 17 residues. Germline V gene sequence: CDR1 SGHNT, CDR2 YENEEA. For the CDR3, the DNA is TGTGCCAGCAGCTTACGCGGGACTAGCGGGATAAAGAATGAGCAGTTCTTC. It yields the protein CASSLRGTSGIKNEQFF.

The CDR3 sequence: CASSLDSTYEQYF. The CDR3, as DNA: TGTGCCAGCAGCTTGGACAGTACCTACGAGCAGTACTTC. The V gene is TRBV7-3, the J gene TRBJ2-7, with a tentative D call TRBD1 (6 bases). The germline V and J ends were trimmed by 3 bases and 2 bases, with 8 bases remaining between them. From germline, CDR1 is SGHTA and CDR2 FQGTGA. This CDR3 comprises 13 residues.

CDR3 protein: CASSQGAVLYGYTF. Written as DNA, the CDR3 is TGTGCCAGCAGTCAGGGGGCAGTCCTCTATGGCTACACCTTC. The rearrangement joins TRBV28 to TRBJ1-2; 8 nucleotides agree with TRBD1. The CDR3 runs to 14 residues. CDR1 is MDHEN, CDR2 SYDVKM, per germline. With V trimmed by 5 bases and J by 4 bases, 6 bases remained unmatched.

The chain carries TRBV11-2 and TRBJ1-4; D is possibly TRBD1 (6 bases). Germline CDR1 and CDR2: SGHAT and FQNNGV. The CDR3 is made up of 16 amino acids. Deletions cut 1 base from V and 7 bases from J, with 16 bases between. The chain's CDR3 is CASSLAIRGAREKLFF. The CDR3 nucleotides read TGTGCCAGCAGCTTAGCTATCCGGGGGGCCCGTGAAAAACTGTTTTTT.

The chain's CDR3 is CASSFGENTEAFF. The CDR3 nucleotides read TGTGCCAGCAGCTTCGGTGAGAACACTGAAGCTTTCTTT. The V call is TRBV7-2, the J call TRBJ1-1; D remains ambiguous. The CDR3 is 13 amino acids. V was shortened by 3 bases and J by 1 base, with 6 bases between the two germline ends. Per the germline V gene, CDR1 is SGHTA and CDR2 is FQGNSA.

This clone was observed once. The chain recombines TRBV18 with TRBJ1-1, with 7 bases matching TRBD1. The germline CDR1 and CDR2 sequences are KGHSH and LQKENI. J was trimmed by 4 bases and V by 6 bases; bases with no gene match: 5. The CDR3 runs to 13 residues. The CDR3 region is CASSQTGSTEAFF. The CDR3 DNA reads TGTGCCAGCTCCCAGACAGGGAGCACTGAAGCTTTCTTT.

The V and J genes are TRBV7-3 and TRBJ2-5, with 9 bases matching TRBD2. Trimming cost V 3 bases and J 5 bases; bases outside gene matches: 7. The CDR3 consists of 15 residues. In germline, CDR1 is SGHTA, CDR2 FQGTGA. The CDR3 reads CASSFRAGGPETQYF. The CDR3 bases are TGTGCCAGCAGCTTCCGAGCGGGAGGTCCTGAGACCCAGTACTTC.

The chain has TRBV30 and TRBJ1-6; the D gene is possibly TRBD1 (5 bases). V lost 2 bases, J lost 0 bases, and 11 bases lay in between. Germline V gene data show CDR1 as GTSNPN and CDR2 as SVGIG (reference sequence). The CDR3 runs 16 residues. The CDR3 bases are TGTGCCTGGAGTTACAGGACAAGCTCCTATAATTCACCCCTCCACTTT. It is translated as CAWSYRTSSYNSPLHF.

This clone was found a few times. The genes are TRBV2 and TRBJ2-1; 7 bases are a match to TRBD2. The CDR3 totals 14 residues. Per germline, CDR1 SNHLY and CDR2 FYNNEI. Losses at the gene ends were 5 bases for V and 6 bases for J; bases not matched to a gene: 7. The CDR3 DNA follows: TGTGCCAGCAGTCGGCGGTCGGGAGGCAATGAGCAGTTCTTC. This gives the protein CASSRRSGGNEQFF.

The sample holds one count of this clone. The CDR3 coding sequence is TGTGCCAGCATGGACAGGGAGGGAGGATCACCCCTCCACTTT. Translating gives CASMDREGGSPLHF. V and J are TRBV2 and TRBJ1-6; 8 nucleotides match TRBD1. After removal of 7 bases from V and 10 bases from J, the junction contained 9 bases not matched to a gene. The germline gives CDR1 SNHLY, CDR2 FYNNEI. CDR3 length: 14 amino acids. Together with reference TRBV2 and TRBJ1-6, the CDR3 gives the full variable domain: EPEVTQTPSHQVTQMGQEVILRCVPISNHLYFYWYRQILGQKVEFLVSFYNNEISEKSEIFDDQFSVERPDGSNFTLKIRSTKLEDSAMYFCASMDREGGSPLHFGNGTRLTVT.

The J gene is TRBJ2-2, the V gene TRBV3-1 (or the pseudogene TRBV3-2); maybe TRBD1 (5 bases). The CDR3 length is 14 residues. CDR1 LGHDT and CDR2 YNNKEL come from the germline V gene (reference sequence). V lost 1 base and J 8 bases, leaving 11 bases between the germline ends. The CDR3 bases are TGTGCCAGCAGCCAAGGACAGATAAGGGGGGAGCTGTTTTTT. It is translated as CASSQGQIRGELFF.

Here the CDR3 reads CASSLTPATDTQYF. The CDR3 bases are TGTGCCAGCAGCTTAACTCCTGCCACAGATACGCAGTATTTT. The chain combines TRBV7-7 with TRBJ2-3; D is unresolved. V lost 2 bases and J 2 bases, leaving 8 bases between the germline ends. CDR3 length equals 14 residues. CDR1 and CDR2 (germline): SSHAT, FNYEAQ (reference sequence). The whole variable domain, filled in from reference TRBV7-7 and TRBJ2-3, reads GAGVSQSPRYKVTKRGQDVTLRCDPISSHATLYWYQQALGQGPEFLTYFNYEAQPDKSGLPSDRFSAERPEGSISTLTIQRTEQRDSAMYRCASSLTPATDTQYFGPGTRLTVL.

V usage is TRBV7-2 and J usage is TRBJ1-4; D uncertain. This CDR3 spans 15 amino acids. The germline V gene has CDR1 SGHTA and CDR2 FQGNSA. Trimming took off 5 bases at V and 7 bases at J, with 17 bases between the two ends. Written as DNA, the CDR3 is TGTGCCAGCAGCCTCGTCCGGGGTTGGGGTGAAAAACTGTTTTTT. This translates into CASSLVRGWGEKLFF.

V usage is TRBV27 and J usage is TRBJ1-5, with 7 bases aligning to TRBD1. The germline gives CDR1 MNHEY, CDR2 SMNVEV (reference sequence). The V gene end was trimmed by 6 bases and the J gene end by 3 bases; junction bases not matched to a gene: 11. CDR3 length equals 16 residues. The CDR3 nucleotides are TGTGCCAGCAGCAAACGAACAGGGGCTTCCAATCAGCCCCAGCATTTT. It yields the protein CASSKRTGASNQPQHF.

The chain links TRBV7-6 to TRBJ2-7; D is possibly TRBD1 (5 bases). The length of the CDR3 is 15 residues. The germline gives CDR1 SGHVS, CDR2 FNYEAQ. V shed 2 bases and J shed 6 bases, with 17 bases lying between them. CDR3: CASSLSGPEVSEQYF. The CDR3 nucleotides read TGTGCCAGCAGCTTATCAGGGCCCGAGGTTTCCGAGCAGTACTTC.